This TCR beta chain is from a study of Graves' ophthalmopathy and Graves' hyperthyroidism. The evidence that diagnosis relied on was clinical symptoms, serum thyroxine, TRAb, thyroid ultrasound and orbital computed tomography. Amplification of the TCR beta CDR3 regions used RNA transcripts (as template). After a first-round RT-PCR with HTBI primers, a second-round multiplex PCR was run. MiXCR, applied by TCRdb to the multiplex PCR reads, yields one record per CDR3 protein. The sample has around 660,000 distinct CDR3 sequences, roughly 39% seen once; the top ten hold roughly 3.5%. Germline V lookup: CDR1 MGHDK, CDR2 SYGVNS. The junction had 4 bases not matched to a gene; V was cut back by 6 bases and J by 0 bases. This CDR3 contains 14 residues.

This chain uses TRBV25-1 with TRBJ1-2; 7 bases match TRBD1. The clonotype originates from an adult man with Graves' ophthalmopathy. What was sequenced was peripheral blood. The CDR3 region is CASRRQGANYGYTF. In nucleotides, the CDR3 is TGTGCCAGCAGGCGACAGGGCGCTAACTATGGCTACACCTTC.